This TCR beta chain was recovered during a study of blood T cell repertoires in COVID-19 (dated by TCRdb to the early 2020s). Turning to the overall study: Samples covering the acute and convalescent phases of COVID-19 were provided by collaborators in the United States, Italy and Spain. Sample metadata almost always included a de-identified subject ID, COVID-19 status, age in years and sex. The prospective study material was composed of cDNA or gDNA derived from T cells, B-cell-depleted T cells, or PBMCs. Samples were obtained from the ongoing ImmuneRACE study (first 160 participants) and from approximately 1,200 subjects provided by 6 global collaborators. Subjects who had been exposed to COVID-19, were actively infected with it, or had recovered from it provided the deeply sampled blood TCRbeta repertoires that made up the dataset. The repertoires were released in a freely available public database intended as a resource for research on the immune response to SARS-CoV-2. Where HLA class I and class II types were available, the types were taken from metadata supplied by the sample provider, not from assay-based typing.

Whole blood was collected in K2EDTA tubes by collaborating institutions according to the institutions' own protocols. For TCRbeta analysis, collaborators shipped samples in one of three forms: frozen whole blood, isolated PBMCs, or DNA extracted from either of those sample types. On this clone itself: Its antigen specificity is not known. Base-call qualities are not available, and no considerably larger clone is one nucleotide away.

TCRbeta CDR3 regions were amplified from genomic DNA using the immunoSEQ Assay, a bias-controlled multiplex PCR. For the original study's pipeline: Within the assay, amplification of reference gene primers was used to estimate how many nucleated cells each sample contained. To quantify the absolute abundance of each unique TCRbeta CDR3 rearrangement, sequence reads were collapsed and filtered. For each sample, productive Simpson clonality was calculated as the square root of Simpson's diversity index across productive rearrangements. The immuneACCESS repertoire file appears here via TCRdb, limited to in-frame rearrangements. These files lack a portion of the clones; in checked studies, under half of the deficit traces to unresolved V genes, and the cause of the others is not known. That table supplies the V and J calls and clone size; D and trimming were determined from the DNA. This sample holds roughly 140,000 clones; about 90% were observed only once. Of the sample, approximately 2.5% falls within the top ten clones.

The full study reports these points: How much clinical and demographic metadata was included differed by source and by participant, and the metadata was provided uncurated.

Sequencing was done on a sample of peripheral blood. The sequence derives from a human donor in a cohort sampled during active COVID-19.

The nucleotide sequence is TGCGCCAGCAGCTTGGGTGCGGGGTCCTACGAGCAGTACTTC. Translated, this gives CASSLGAGSYEQYF. This chain joins TRBV5-1 to TRBJ2-7, with a tentative D gene TRBD2 over 6 matching bases. As encoded in the germline V gene, CDR1 is SGHRS while CDR2 is YFSETQ. Deletion took 0 bases off V and 1 base off J, with a span of 8 bases between the germline ends. The CDR3 sequence holds 14 residues, the cysteine and phenylalanine included. Only the CDR3 region is kept as DNA, spanning 42 bases read in frame from base 1. The variable domain in full, with residues beyond the CDR3 obtained from the reference TRBV5-1 and TRBJ2-7 genes, is KAGVTQTPRYLIKTRGQQVTLSCSPISGHRSVSWYQQTPGQGLQFLFEYFSETQRNKGNFPGRFSGRQFSNSRSEMNVSTLELGDSALYLCASSLGAGSYEQYFGPGTRLTVT.